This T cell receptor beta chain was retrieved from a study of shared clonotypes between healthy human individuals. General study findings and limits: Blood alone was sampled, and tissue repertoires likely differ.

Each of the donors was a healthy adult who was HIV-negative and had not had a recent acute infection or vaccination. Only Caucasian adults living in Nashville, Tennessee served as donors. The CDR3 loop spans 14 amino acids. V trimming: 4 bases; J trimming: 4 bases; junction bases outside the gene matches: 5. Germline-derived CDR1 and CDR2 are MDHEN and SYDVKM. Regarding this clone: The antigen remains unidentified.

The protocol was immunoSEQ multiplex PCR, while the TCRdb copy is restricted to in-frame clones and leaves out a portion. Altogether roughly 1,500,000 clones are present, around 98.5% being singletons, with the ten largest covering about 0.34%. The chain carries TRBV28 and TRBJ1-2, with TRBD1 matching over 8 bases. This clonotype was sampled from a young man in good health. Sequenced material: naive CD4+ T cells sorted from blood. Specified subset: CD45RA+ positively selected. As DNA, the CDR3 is TGTGCCAGCAGTTCAGGACAGGGAGGCTATGGCTACACCTTC. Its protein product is CASSSGQGGYGYTF.